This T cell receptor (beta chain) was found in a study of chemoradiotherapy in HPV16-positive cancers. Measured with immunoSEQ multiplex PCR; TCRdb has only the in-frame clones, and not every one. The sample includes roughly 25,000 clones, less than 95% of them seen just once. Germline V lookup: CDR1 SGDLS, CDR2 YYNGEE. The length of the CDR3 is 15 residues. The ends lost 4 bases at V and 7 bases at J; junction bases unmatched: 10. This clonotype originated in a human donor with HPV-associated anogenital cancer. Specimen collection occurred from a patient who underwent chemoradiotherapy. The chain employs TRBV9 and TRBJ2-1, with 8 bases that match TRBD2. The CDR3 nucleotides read TGTGCCAGCAGCCCTAGGGGCGGGGGGCTTAATGAGCAGTTCTTC. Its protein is CASSPRGGGLNEQFF. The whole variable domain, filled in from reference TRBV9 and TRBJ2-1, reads DSGVTQTPKHLITATGQRVTLRCSPRSGDLSVYWYQQSLDQGLQFLIQYYNGEERAKGNILERFSAQQFPDLHSELNLSSLELGDSALYFCASSPRGGGLNEQFFGPGTRLTVL.